The T cell receptor (beta chain) under discussion was sequenced for a study of shared clonotypes between healthy human individuals. Study findings and constraints: In general, naive subsets displayed greater estimated richness than memory subsets did.

As originally analysed: ImmunoSEQ sequences covered only the junction and lacked quality scores; filtering therefore differed. TCRdb's copy holds only in-frame clones and misses some; the assay was immunoSEQ multiplex PCR. From that table come the V and J calls and clone size; the DNA was used to work out D and trimming. The table lists about 1,500,000 clones, over 95% of them singletons. As for this clone: Its cognate antigen is unknown.

The CDR3 has 16 amino acids. Germline V gene sequence: CDR1 SGDLS, CDR2 YYNGEE. V lost 0 bases and J lost 6, with 18 bases in between. The chain links TRBV9 to TRBJ1-2, with a weak D call TRBD1 (5 bases). The sequence was collected from a man aged 25-45 years in good health. The sequencing input was naive CD4+ T cells sorted from blood. The subset here: CD45RA+ positively selected. CDR3 region: CASSVAGAGQGHGYTF. As DNA, the CDR3 is TGTGCCAGCAGCGTAGCTGGGGCAGGGCAAGGACATGGCTACACCTTC.